Listed below are T cell receptor beta chains from one sample, sequenced in a study of CD8 T cells in ankylosing spondylitis. TCRdb independently ran MiXCR on the 5' RACE reads; one entry per CDR3 protein. The sample yields about 130,000 distinct CDR3 sequences, approximately 9.9% seen once. The sample was blood, either unsorted or a sorted T cell fraction (not recorded which). The receptors originated from a male donor with ankylosing spondylitis or in good health (not recorded which). CDR3s leave out the opening cysteine and the closing phenylalanine or tryptophan. A D gene is named only where the DNA matches it firmly.

d_call v_call cdr3_aa
TRBD2 TRBV19 ASSMLPGLSGIDTQY
TRBD2 TRBV20-1 SARAPSGRAWNEQF
TRBD2 TRBV20-1 SAEPGTSRTDTQF
NA TRBV5-6 ASSSRMAQY
NA TRBV12-3/TRBV12-4 ASSLSGSSPNQPQH
NA TRBV7-2 ASSTTVNTEAF
NA TRBV7-9 ASSYSTDTQY
NA TRBV7-9 ASRSGSAYNEQF
NA TRBV7-8 ASSLDSSSYNEQF
TRBD2 TRBV7-3 ASSLSSTSGSRYNEQF
NA TRBV20-1 SALSDGILRDTQY
TRBD2 TRBV9 ASSVLAGVTYEQY
NA TRBV7-9 ASSDRVRTVSYEQY
NA TRBV29-1 SVVPPAQADTQY
NA TRBV5-1 ASSSGQPDQPQH
NA TRBV18 ASSPRVNYEQY
NA TRBV29-1 SLTRYNEQF
NA TRBV20-1 SARASGPRMRETQY
NA TRBV5-8 ASSRGVTANTGELF
NA TRBV12-3/TRBV12-4 ASSRQLTEAF
TRBD2 TRBV29-1 SVAPLAGGSETQY
TRBD2 TRBV29-1 SVERWGTSGDTNTGELF
NA TRBV4-3 ASSQDRRAETQY
NA TRBV7-8 ASSLEGPSTDTQY
NA TRBV7-3 ASSRPSGPANTGELF
NA TRBV7-8 ASSRNGQPNSPLH
NA TRBV27 ASTEGGSGYEQY
NA TRBV2 ASSVGQATGELF
NA TRBV7-2 ASSLKLSGANVLT
NA TRBV5-5 ASSLDQGIYNEQF
TRBD2 TRBV5-4 ASSDASAAGAGDEQF
NA TRBV4-2 ASSQGQSATNEKLF
TRBD2 TRBV7-2 ASSVQASGTHEQY
TRBD1 TRBV29-1 SFSRDSFGEQY
NA TRBV27 ASSPFPRRSTDTQY
NA TRBV18 ASSPNGGEQY
NA TRBV6-5 ASSYISGGYT
NA TRBV7-2 ASSFLRNEQF
NA TRBV20-1 SASFGSNQPQH
TRBD2 TRBV29-1 SAPGLRQETQY
NA TRBV29-1 SVSQTRSRTGETQY
TRBD1 TRBV7-6 ASSPRQGFSTDTQY
TRBD2 TRBV7-8 ASSFRPPSGRNNEQF
NA TRBV5-1 ASSLTGSGELF
NA TRBV3-1 ASTQDYTDTQY
NA TRBV15 ATSATDPGDNEQF
TRBD1 TRBV28 ASTLDRQYSYEQY
NA TRBV7-8 ASSLRSGLQETQY
TRBD2 TRBV29-1 SVPKGGSDYNEQF
TRBD2 TRBV28 ASGGRVRTGELF
NA TRBV12-3/TRBV12-4 ASSRDGKQLRQETQY
TRBD1 TRBV18 ASSPPVLQGATSYEQY
TRBD2 TRBV7-6 ASSLGGRAGDTQY
NA TRBV30 AWSVSGNYGYT
TRBD2 TRBV12-3/TRBV12-4 ASSARTSGSLDEQF
NA TRBV15 ATSRPNYEQY
TRBD2 TRBV7-2 ASRPTSGRQYNEQF
TRBD2 TRBV28 ASSFPAGGQNEQF
TRBD2 TRBV29-1 SVTSGFANTGELF